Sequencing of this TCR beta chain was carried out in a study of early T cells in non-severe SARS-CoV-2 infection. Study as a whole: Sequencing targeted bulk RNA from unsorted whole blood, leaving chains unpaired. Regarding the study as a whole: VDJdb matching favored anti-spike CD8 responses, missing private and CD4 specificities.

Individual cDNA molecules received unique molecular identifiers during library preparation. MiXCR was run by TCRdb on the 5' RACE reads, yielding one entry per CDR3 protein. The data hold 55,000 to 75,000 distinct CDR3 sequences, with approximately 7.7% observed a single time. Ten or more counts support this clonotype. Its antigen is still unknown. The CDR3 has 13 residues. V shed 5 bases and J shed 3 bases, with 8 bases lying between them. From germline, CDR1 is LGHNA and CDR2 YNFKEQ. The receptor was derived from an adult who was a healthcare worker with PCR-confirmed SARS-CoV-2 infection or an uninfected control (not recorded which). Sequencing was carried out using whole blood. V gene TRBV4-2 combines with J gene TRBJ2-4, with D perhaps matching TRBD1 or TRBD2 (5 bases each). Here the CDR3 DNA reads TGTGCCAGCAGCGGGACCGGCAAAAACATTCAGTACTTC. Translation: CASSGTGKNIQYF.